The entry that follows covers one T cell receptor beta chain sequence. Its antigen is unidentified. Carried by the TCR beta cDNA libraries were unique molecular identifiers. The authors obtained roughly 0.5 million cDNA molecules from roughly 1.1 to 9.2 million T cells. TCRdb used MiXCR to reprocess the PCR reads, holding one entry per CDR3 protein. The profile shows hundreds of thousands of distinct CDR3 sequences, less than 35% of them singletons. From germline, CDR1 is SQVTM and CDR2 ANQGSEA. With V trimmed by 7 bases and J by 0 bases, 1 base remained unmatched. The CDR3 is 13 residues long. The data originate from a study of post-analysis software for immune sequencing data. Study-wide points: Higher frequency in patients than in controls was seen for about five TRBV segments, with TRBV5-6, TRBV5-1 and TRBV20-1 among them.

This TCR was sampled from a girl aged 10 to 17 with multiple sclerosis. The chain carries TRBV29-1 and TRBJ2-3, with TRBD1 identical over 10 bases. Sequenced material: blood. The CDR3 DNA reads as TGCAGCGGGGACAGGGGAAGCACAGATACGCAGTATTTT. Amino acids: CSGDRGSTDTQYF.